These 9 T cell receptor beta chains share one sample of origin, sequenced in a study of shared clonotypes between healthy human individuals (dated by TCRdb to 2019 to 2021). The library was built by means of the immunoSEQ multiplex PCR assay. Held by TCRdb, this immuneACCESS table contains in-frame sequences only and omits some clones. Under half of the omission traces to an unresolved V gene where checked; the cause of the rest is unknown. The sample profile shows under 2,500,000 clones; roughly 95% of them were found once. The biggest ten clones account for more than 0.1% of the sample. Sample: naive CD4+ T cells sorted from blood. What the cell subset or site label conveys for this sample: CD45RA+ positively selected. The origin of the receptors is a man between 18 and 29 years old in good health.

The chain joins TRBV6-1 to TRBJ1-1; TRBD1 might be the D (5 bases). CDR3 length equals 12 residues. V shed 8 bases and J shed 5 bases, with 12 bases lying between them. Germline lookup yields CDR1 MNHNS and CDR2 SASEGT. CDR3 nucleotides: TGTGCCAGCGAAAGAGGGGCGACTGAAGCTTTCTTT. Its protein is CASERGATEAFF.

This chain connects TRBV2 to TRBJ2-5; D not certain. CDR1 and CDR2 (germline): SNHLY, FYNNEI. The CDR3 length is 12 residues. V gave up 3 bases and J gave up 6 bases, with 8 bases separating them. The CDR3 loop is CASSDSMKTQYF. DNA for the CDR3: TGTGCCAGCAGTGACAGTATGAAGACCCAGTACTTC.

The chain uses TRBV29-1 and TRBJ2-7; TRBD2 aligns across 16 bases. Germline loops: CDR1 SQVTM, CDR2 ANQGSEA. V lost 8 bases, J lost 5 bases, and 12 bases stayed unmatched. CDR3 length: 16 amino acids. CDR3: CSCRSGTSGRANEQYF. As DNA, the CDR3 is TGCAGCTGCCGGTCGGGGACTAGCGGGAGGGCCAACGAGCAGTACTTC.

The chain carries TRBV5-6 and TRBJ1-1; D is ambiguous. CDR3 size: 13 residues. Germline V gene data show CDR1 as SGHDT and CDR2 as YYEEEE. Deletions cut 0 bases from V and 1 base from J, with 4 bases between. The CDR3 sequence is CASSLVRNTEAFF. CDR3 nucleotides: TGTGCCAGCAGCTTGGTCAGGAACACTGAAGCTTTCTTT.

This rearrangement joins TRBV25-1 to TRBJ2-2; TRBD2 matches 9 bases. J lost 5 bases, V lost 6 bases, and 13 bases had no gene match. Germline V gene data show CDR1 as MGHDK and CDR2 as SYGVNS. CDR3 length equals 17 residues. The CDR3 sequence is CASRAAAGGRQTGELFF. Here the CDR3 DNA reads TGTGCCAGCAGAGCCGCGGCGGGGGGGCGACAGACCGGGGAGCTGTTTTTT.

In the case of this clone: In the same sample, other DNA sequences code for this CDR3. V is TRBV9 and J is TRBJ2-1; 10 nucleotides align to TRBD1. V trimming: 4 bases; J trimming: 2 bases; junction bases outside the gene matches: 3. There are 15 residues in the CDR3. The germline CDR1 and CDR2 sequences are SGDLS and YYNGEE. Here the CDR3 reads CASSLGQGAYNEQFF. Here the CDR3 DNA reads TGTGCCAGCAGCCTAGGACAGGGGGCCTACAATGAGCAGTTCTTC.

A single count supports this clone. The chain links TRBV5-1 to TRBJ2-7, with a weak D call TRBD1 (5 bases). Germline lookup yields CDR1 SGHRS and CDR2 YFSETQ. The germline V and J ends were trimmed by 0 bases and 4 bases, with 14 bases remaining between them. The CDR3 sequence is 15 residues long. The DNA of the CDR3 is TGCGCCAGCAGCTTGGCCGAGGCAGGGTCGTACGAGCAGTACTTC. As protein: CASSLAEAGSYEQYF.

This clone was observed once. V and J are TRBV7-2 and TRBJ2-5; 8 nucleotides line up with TRBD1. The V segment lost 0 bases and the J segment 5 bases; nucleotides outside the gene matches: 8. The CDR3 contains 16 residues. Germline loops: CDR1 SGHTA, CDR2 FQGNSA. DNA of the CDR3: TGTGCCAGCAGCTTAGCGGGCAGGGGGCGCGGGGAGACCCAGTACTTC. Protein: CASSLAGRGRGETQYF.

The chain uses TRBV6-4 and TRBJ2-1, with 8 bases aligning to TRBD1. Germline CDR1 and CDR2: MRHNA and SNTAGT. V trimming: 1 base; J trimming: 6 bases; junction bases outside the gene matches: 2. This CDR3 region has 14 residues. The CDR3 DNA follows: TGTGCCAGCAGTGACTGGACAGGGTCCAATGAGCAGTTCTTC. Amino acid sequence: CASSDWTGSNEQFF.